The source of this T cell receptor beta chain is a study of STAT5B mutations in CD4+ large granular lymphocyte leukemia (dated by TCRdb to between 2021 and 2024). Turning to the overall study: Among the healthy controls, the CDR3 'QG' motif was associated with a particular HLA allele. TCRbeta repertoires of CD4+ T-cell large granular lymphocyte leukemia patients were compared with those of healthy blood donors. Flow cytometry on FACSCanto II or FACSVerse confirmed that purified fractions exceeded 95% purity among lymphocytes. Overall results and qualifications from the work: The data were not HLA-matched, and the relatively small sample size could explain the higher clonality seen in CD4+ compared with CD8+ T-LGLL. Enrichment of TRBV06-family usage was observed among the top patient clones (8/27) relative to healthy controls (2/35). Main leukemic clonotypes were private to each patient, although roughly 25% appeared at low frequency in other patients' non-leukemic repertoires. Greater clonality appeared to be present in CD4-sorted patient repertoires than in healthy CD4+ repertoires, and the difference was retained after the putative leukemic clones were removed.

As concerns this clone: No antigen is known for it. Qualities for individual bases were not recorded, and no much larger clone is one base off.

TCRbeta rearrangements were sequenced from genomic DNA using the immunoSEQ assay at survey resolution. In the authors' own workflow: In the TCR sequencing data, the smallest productive clonotype frequency that could be detected was 2.59 x 10-5. Analyses included only productive TCRbeta rearrangements, meaning complete and in-frame sequences. Simpson clonality, calculated in the immunoSEQ Analyzer version 3.0, was used as the measure of sample clonality. Based on frequency, clones were grouped as very rare, small, medium, large (1-20%) or hyperexpanded (>20%). Generation probabilities were estimated with OLGA 1.2.3, V-gene circos plots were made with VDJtools, specificities were looked up in VDJdb, and CDR3 motifs were identified with GLIPH. In TCRdb, the immuneACCESS table is reduced to in-frame sequences with V and J assigned. These tables do not hold every clone; where another copy was compared, an unresolved V gene accounts for under half, and the others remain unexplained. V and J calls and clone size are as listed in that table; D and trimming were resolved from the DNA. The sample data list approximately 30,000 clones, and 76% of these were observed just once. Roughly 7% of the sample comes from the top ten.

Reading from cysteine to phenylalanine, the CDR3 counts 14 amino acids. Only the CDR3 portion is preserved as DNA: 42 bases, with reading frame beginning at the first base. Based on the germline V gene, the CDR1 and CDR2 sequences are SGDLS and YYNGEE. Compared with germline, V lacks 4 bases and J lacks 4 bases; bases without a gene match: 5. Buffy coats from under 40 blood donors, supplied by the Finnish Red Cross blood service, were used as healthy controls. All TCR-sequenced material derived from peripheral blood: patient blood samples and healthy donor buffy coats. Peripheral blood mononuclear cells were isolated by Ficoll-Hypaque gradient centrifugation. For the healthy controls, CD4+ cells were obtained from buffy coats by magnetic purification. The Gentra Puregene Cell and Tissue kit was used to extract genomic DNA, and a Qubit 2.0 fluorometer was used to measure the amount of genomic DNA.

The sequencing sample was made of CD4+ T cells from blood buffy coats. This sequence originates from a human donor in good health. The rearrangement combines TRBV9 with TRBJ1-1; 9 bases in between match TRBD1. The CDR3 is CASSQRQGGTEAFF. At the DNA level, the sequence is TGTGCCAGCAGCCAAAGACAGGGGGGCACTGAAGCTTTCTTT.